This TCR beta chain was obtained from a study of blood T cells in healthy people across ages. Each sample used at least 6 million PBMCs. The use of a sample-barcoded 5' primer and a J-beta primer mix characterized a second PCR of roughly 7 to 11 cycles. Each CDR3 protein is one row after TCRdb ran MiXCR on the 5' RACE reads. This table has about 670,000 distinct CDR3 sequences, less than 45% appearing once. Deletions cut 8 bases from V and 8 bases from J, with 10 bases between. Germline CDR1 reads MDHEN; CDR2 reads SYDVKM. This CDR3 spans 10 amino acids. The sequencing sample was made of blood. The origin of this receptor is a man older than 75 in good health. The chain couples TRBV28 to TRBJ2-7; D might be TRBD1 (6 bases). The CDR3 DNA follows: TGTGCCAGCGGAGACAGGAAGCAGTACTTC. As protein: CASGDRKQYF.